This TCR beta chain was captured by sequencing in a study of CD4 and CD8 cells across lung adenocarcinoma regions. The CDR3 runs 17 residues. Between the trimmed V and J ends, which lost 3 bases and 7 bases, there was a span of 24 bases. Germline lookup yields CDR1 MNHEY and CDR2 SVGAGI. TCRdb re-called the PCR reads through MiXCR, storing one row per CDR3 protein. The sample contains approximately 12,000 distinct CDR3 sequences, under 75% of which appear only once. The chain carries TRBV6-5 and TRBJ1-1; TRBD1 is a possible D gene (6 bases). The TCR comes from a female donor with lung adenocarcinoma. The CD4 and CD8 labels of this study may be unreliable. Sequenced: CD8+ T cells from the margin of a lung tumor. Here the CDR3 DNA reads TGTGCCAGCAGTTATGGATGGGGGGGCGATTTTGGGGGTGAAGCTTTCTTT. Translation gives CASSYGWGGDFGGEAFF.